These 10 T cell receptor beta chains came from one sample sequenced in a study of neurological immune-mediated disorders. As for time point: longitudinal time-point 3. TCRdb independently ran MiXCR on the 5' RACE reads; one entry per CDR3 protein. The table lists 93,000 or so distinct CDR3 sequences, about a tenth of them singletons. Material for sequencing was PBMCs. Receptors were obtained from a female donor with HTLV-1-associated myelopathy (HAM/TSP).

This clonotype was seen many times. The J gene is TRBJ2-7, the V gene TRBV6-1; 11 nucleotides match TRBD1. V gave up 4 bases and J gave up 3 bases; unmatched junction bases: 5. Germline CDR1 reads MNHNS; CDR2 reads SASEGT. This CDR3 spans 15 amino acids. The CDR3 protein is CASSGRDRGGYEQYF. The CDR3 nucleotides are TGTGCCAGCAGTGGCCGGGACAGGGGGGGCTACGAGCAGTACTTC.

This clonotype has ten or more counts. The chain combines TRBV5-1 with TRBJ2-3; perhaps TRBD2 as D (5 bases). Trimming removed 4 bases at V and 1 base at J, with 13 bases between. The germline V gene encodes CDR1 SGHRS and CDR2 YFSETQ. The CDR3 length is 15 residues. Written as DNA, the CDR3 is TGCGCCAGCAGCCGTAAACTAGGACGCACAGATACGCAGTATTTT. This codes for CASSRKLGRTDTQYF.

This clonotype occurred many times. The rearrangement links TRBV7-9 to TRBJ1-4; tentatively, D is TRBD1 (5 bases). Per the germline V gene, CDR1 is SEHNR and CDR2 is FQNEAQ (reference sequence). This CDR3 comprises 14 residues. V shed 4 bases and J shed 2 bases, with 8 bases lying between them. CDR3 in amino acids: CASSSGLTNEKLFF. In nucleotides, the CDR3 is TGTGCCAGCAGCTCGGGACTCACTAATGAAAAACTGTTTTTT. The full variable domain, its missing parts supplied by reference TRBV7-9 and TRBJ1-4, is DTGVSQNPRHKITKRGQNVTFRCDPISEHNRLYWYRQTLGQGPEFLTYFQNEAQLEKSRLLSDRFSAERPKGSFSTLEIQRTEQGDSAMYLCASSSGLTNEKLFFGSGTQLSVL.

Many counts were recorded for this clonotype. The chain has TRBV20-1 and TRBJ2-7; the match to TRBD2 covers 9 bases. The CDR3 spans 13 residues. CDR1 DFQATT and CDR2 SNEGSKA come from the germline V gene (reference sequence). The V gene end was trimmed by 3 bases and the J gene end by 3 bases; junction bases not matched to a gene: 3. CDR3 protein: CSARGLAGYEQYF. The CDR3 region has the DNA TGCAGTGCTAGGGGACTAGCTGGCTACGAGCAGTACTTC.

The chain combines TRBV7-2 with TRBJ1-2; D is perhaps TRBD1 (5 bases). This CDR3 comprises 16 residues. Trimming stripped 5 bases from V and 6 bases from J, with 22 bases between. Germline V lookup: CDR1 SGHTA, CDR2 FQGNSA. The CDR3 DNA reads as TGTGCCAGCAGCCTAAAGATTGGACACTTAATCGATGGCTACACCTTC. Protein product: CASSLKIGHLIDGYTF.

This clonotype was recorded at least ten times. The chain has TRBV5-1 and TRBJ1-1; no clear D. V dropped 4 bases and J dropped 1 base, with 17 bases sitting between them. The CDR3 length is 16 residues. Germline V gives CDR1 SGHRS, CDR2 YFSETQ. The CDR3 spells CASSALPGQKNTEAFF. CDR3 nucleotide sequence: TGCGCCAGCAGCGCACTACCGGGCCAGAAGAACACTGAAGCTTTCTTT.

This clonotype was seen at least ten times. This rearrangement joins TRBV7-2 to TRBJ2-2, with D maybe TRBD2 (5 bases). This CDR3 region has 15 residues. Trimming left V 5 bases short and J 2 bases short, with 12 bases between. The germline V gene has CDR1 SGHTA and CDR2 FQGNSA. The CDR3 DNA sequence: TGTGCCAGCAGCGTTTTTCTAGCCAACACCGGGGAGCTGTTTTTT. Translated, it gives CASSVFLANTGELFF.

In this sample, this clonotype turned up many times. The chain carries TRBV7-3 and TRBJ2-4; the D is unclear. The CDR3 has 13 residues. Germline CDR1 reads SGHTA; CDR2 reads FQGTGA. V was trimmed by 2 bases and J by 5 bases, leaving 7 bases between them. This CDR3 is CASSLHSQNIQYF. For the CDR3, the DNA is TGTGCCAGCAGCTTACACAGCCAAAACATTCAGTACTTC.

For this clonotype: Just one base apart from a much larger clone, this may be a read error. The rearrangement links TRBV20-1 to TRBJ2-1; TRBD2 aligns across 7 bases. The CDR3 is 14 amino acids. V shed 3 bases, J shed 7 bases, and the junction held 9 bases outside the gene matches. CDR1 and CDR2 from the germline V gene are DFQATT and SNEGSKA (reference sequence). This CDR3 is CSASLGGGLNEQFF. CDR3 coding DNA: TGCAGTGCTAGCTTGGGGGGGGGTTTAAATGAGCAGTTCTTC.

This clonotype was picked up many times. This chain's CDR3 is CASSRRDRASSGANVLTF. The CDR3 DNA sequence: TGTGCCAGCAGCCGCCGGGACAGGGCTTCCTCTGGGGCCAACGTCCTGACTTTC. This chain joins TRBV7-2 and TRBJ2-6; 9 bases fit TRBD1. V lost 5 bases and J lost 0; bases outside the gene matches: 8. Per the germline V gene, CDR1 is SGHTA and CDR2 is FQGNSA. The CDR3 sequence is 18 residues long. Full variable domain (missing parts from reference TRBV7-2 and TRBJ2-6): GAGVSQSPSNKVTEKGKDVELRCDPISGHTALYWYRQSLGQGLEFLIYFQGNSAPDKSGLPSDRFSAERTGGSVSTLTIQRTQQEDSAVYLCASSRRDRASSGANVLTFGAGSRLTVL.